This TCR beta chain was sequenced for a study of regulatory T cells in long-lasting Graves disease. Background on the study: Over-5-year antithyroid drug use with positive TSH receptor antibodies defined persistent Graves' disease in the study.

General observations from the study: For persistent Graves' patients, TCR diversity was lower than for newly diagnosed ones. TRBV28, TRBJ1-2 and TRBJ2-5 emerged as the favored segments in persistent disease. Analyses excluded thyroid tissue, covering peripheral blood alone.

This CDR3 region has 13 residues. The V end lost 3 bases, the J end lost 10 bases, and 10 bases lay between the germline ends. The germline V gene encodes CDR1 WNHNN and CDR2 SYGVQD (reference sequence). HTBI primers from iRepertoire and Arm-PCR of CDR3 regions yielded the TCR beta libraries. TCRdb redid the calling of the multiplex PCR reads with MiXCR, one entry per CDR3 protein. Among about 470,000 distinct CDR3 sequences listed, 20% to 25% were seen once. Concerning this clonotype: Its antigen is unknown.

Indicated time point: persistent/refractory GD, antithyroid drugs over 5 years with positive TRAb. Generation of the TCR library employed RNA extracted from PBMCs. This TCR was recovered from a female donor with Graves disease. The chain couples TRBV10-1 to TRBJ1-6; D may be TRBD1 (5 bases). Sequences were derived from peripheral blood mononuclear cells (PBMCs), sampled when the disease was refractory, from a patient treated with antithyroid drugs. The CDR3 DNA sequence: TGCGCCAGCAGTGACCAGGGATGGTCACCCCTCCACTTT. It translates to CASSDQGWSPLHF.